This T cell receptor (beta chain) was sequenced during a study of T cell clones after liver transplantation (dated by TCRdb to between 2018 and 2020). Regarding the study in general: The samples were obtained from ITN030ST, a randomized trial that attempted immunosuppression withdrawal within 2 years after liver transplantation. Donor-reactive T cell clones were identified by TCRbeta sequencing following a pre-transplant mixed lymphocyte reaction and were subsequently tracked in post-transplant blood. As an antigen-independent comparator for the donor-reactive sequences, third party-reactive TCRbeta sequences from pre-transplant MLRs were identified as well. Of the eight recipients, a few were HCV-positive, while the remaining recipients had been transplanted for non-autoimmune, non-viral indications. No induction therapy was given to the subjects, and standard immunosuppression was administered until randomization at 12-24 months post-transplant. Tolerance was defined as complete withdrawal of immunosuppression for at least one year without a rise in liver enzymes beyond twice the upper limit of normal. Blood samples were collected pre-transplant, pre-randomization before withdrawal, and post-randomization after either complete withdrawal or failed withdrawal. The study cohort included 8 liver transplant recipients, of whom 3 were classified as tolerant and 5 as non-tolerant. Overall study outcomes, separate from this receptor: The conclusions were considered preliminary, being limited by small, heterogeneous patient numbers and non-standardized post-transplant time points. Without allograft tissue specimens, donor-reactive T cells may have migrated into the graft rather than being deleted. The decline in donor-reactive sequences exceeded the decline in third party-reactive sequences, suggesting partial antigen-specific deletion that was unrelated to withdrawal success. After accounting for repertoire turnover, donor-reactive detection was significantly reduced in 7 of 8 subjects for CD4 and 8 of 8 for CD8. In most of the 8 subjects, circulating donor-reactive CD4 TCRbeta sequences decreased significantly after transplant, regardless of tolerance or HCV status. Low numbers of available donor cells limited the measurable donor-reactive repertoire in two subjects.

Frozen genomic DNA underwent high-throughput TCRbeta CDR3 sequencing by immunoSEQ, including PCR amplification, mapping, bias correction and internal controls. In the authors' own workflow: Only productive rearrangements were retained, and each unique TCRbeta sequence was defined by its CDR3 nucleotide sequence together with its V and J gene. Donor-reactive sequences required at least 5-fold expansion in CFSE-low cells versus unstimulated pre-transplant cells and at least 0.01% frequency. Minimum frequency thresholds were set for each subject based on the unstimulated sample with the lowest template count, ensuring at least 90% detection power. Jensen-Shannon divergence between the top 1000 TCRbeta sequences post-transplant and pre-transplant was used to measure repertoire turnover. Two-sided Fisher's exact tests were used to test for changes in how often donor-reactive sequences were detected. TCRdb re-hosts the immuneACCESS table, in-frame sequences only. Its copies lack some clones; in the studies checked, an unresolved V gene accounts for under half of them, and the cause for the rest is not known. Clone size and V and J calls were adopted from that table, with D and trimming inferred from the DNA. Counted in this sample were over 90,000 clones; around 84% of them appeared once. In total, the top ten clones hold approximately 3% of the sample.

Spanning cysteine to phenylalanine, the CDR3 consists of 14 amino acids. CDR3 DNA only is kept here, 42 bases in frame from base 1. V is reduced by 3 bases and J by 8 bases, leaving a spacing of 14 bases between them. The germline V gene yields SNHLY for CDR1 and FYNNEI for CDR2. Unstimulated PBMCs, after thawing, were stained for CD3, CD4 and CD8 and then FACS-sorted into CD3+CD4+ and CD3+CD8+ populations. All 8 studied subjects were randomized to immunosuppression withdrawal. Genomic DNA was isolated with the Qiagen DNeasy Blood and Tissue Kit. In its sample, this clone was seen once. The specificity of this receptor is unknown. Nothing much larger sits one base from this clone, and base qualities are not available.

The sequence was obtained from a human patient who received a liver transplant. Some T cells may have been brought in with the graft after a transplant. This receptor chain uses TRBV2 and TRBJ1-3; the D segment could be TRBD1, given 6 matching bases. Sequencing used CD4+ T cells from blood, obtained around 44 months after liver transplant. The CDR3 loop reads CASSEGGPGDTIYF. The nucleotide sequence is given as TGTGCCAGCAGTGAGGGGGGCCCCGGGGACACCATATATTTT. Beyond the CDR3, the reference TRBV2 and TRBJ1-3 genes provide the residues; the full variable domain reads: EPEVTQTPSHQVTQMGQEVILRCVPISNHLYFYWYRQILGQKVEFLVSFYNNEISEKSEIFDDQFSVERPDGSNFTLKIRSTKLEDSAMYFCASSEGGPGDTIYFGEGSWLTVV.